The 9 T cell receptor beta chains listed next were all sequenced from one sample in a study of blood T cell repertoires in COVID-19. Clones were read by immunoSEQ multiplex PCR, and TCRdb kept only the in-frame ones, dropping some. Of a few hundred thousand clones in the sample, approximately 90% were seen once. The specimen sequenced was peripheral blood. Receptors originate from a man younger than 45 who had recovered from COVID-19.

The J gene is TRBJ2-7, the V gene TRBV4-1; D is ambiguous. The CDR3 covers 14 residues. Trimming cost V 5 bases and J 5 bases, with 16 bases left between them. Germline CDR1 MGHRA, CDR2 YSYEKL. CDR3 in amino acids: CASSSPQRRNEQYF. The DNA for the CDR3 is TGCGCCAGCAGCAGCCCTCAAAGGCGGAACGAGCAGTACTTC.

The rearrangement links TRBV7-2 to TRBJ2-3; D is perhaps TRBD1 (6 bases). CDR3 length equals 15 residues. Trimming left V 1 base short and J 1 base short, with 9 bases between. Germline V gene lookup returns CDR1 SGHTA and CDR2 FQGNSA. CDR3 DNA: TGTGCCAGCAGCTTAGAGGCAGGGGGCACAGATACGCAGTATTTT. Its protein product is CASSLEAGGTDTQYF.

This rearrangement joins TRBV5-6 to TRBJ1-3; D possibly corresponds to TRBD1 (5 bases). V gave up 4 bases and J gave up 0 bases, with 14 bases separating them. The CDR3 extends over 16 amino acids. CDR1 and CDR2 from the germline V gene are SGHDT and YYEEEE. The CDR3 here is CASSLRGPVSGNTIYF. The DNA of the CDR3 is TGTGCCAGCAGCCTGCGGGGCCCAGTCTCTGGAAACACCATATATTTT.

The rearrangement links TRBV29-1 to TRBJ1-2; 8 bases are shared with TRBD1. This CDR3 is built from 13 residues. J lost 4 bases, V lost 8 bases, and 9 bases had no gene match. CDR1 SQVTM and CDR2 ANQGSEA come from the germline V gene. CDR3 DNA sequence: TGCAGCCTGCAGGGGGCGACTGGCTATGGCTACACCTTC. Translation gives CSLQGATGYGYTF.

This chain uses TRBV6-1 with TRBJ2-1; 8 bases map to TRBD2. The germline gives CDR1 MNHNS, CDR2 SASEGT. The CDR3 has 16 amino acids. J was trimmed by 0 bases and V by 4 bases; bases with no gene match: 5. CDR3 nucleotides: TGTGCCAGCAGTGGCCGGAGCGGGAGCTCCTACAATGAGCAGTTCTTC. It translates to CASSGRSGSSYNEQFF.

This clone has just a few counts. This CDR3 is CASSVVDSNSPLHF. DNA for the CDR3: TGCGCCAGCTCTGTGGTAGATAGTAATTCACCCCTCCACTTT. This chain links TRBV5-1 with TRBJ1-6, with unresolved D. CDR1 and CDR2 (germline): SGHRS, YFSETQ. V shed 7 bases and J shed 6 bases, with 14 bases lying between them. This CDR3 comprises 14 residues.

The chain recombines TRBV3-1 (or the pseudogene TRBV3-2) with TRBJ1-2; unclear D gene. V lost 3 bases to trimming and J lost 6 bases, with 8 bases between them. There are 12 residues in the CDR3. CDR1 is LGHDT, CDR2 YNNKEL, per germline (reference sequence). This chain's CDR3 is CASSQRRNGYTF. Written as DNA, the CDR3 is TGTGCCAGCAGCCAGCGGCGAAATGGCTACACCTTC.

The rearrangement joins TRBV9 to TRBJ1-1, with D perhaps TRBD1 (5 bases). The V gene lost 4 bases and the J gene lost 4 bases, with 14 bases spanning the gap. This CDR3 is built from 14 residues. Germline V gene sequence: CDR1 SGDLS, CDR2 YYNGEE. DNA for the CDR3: TGTGCCAGCAGCAAGTTCGGGGGATCCACTGAAGCTTTCTTT. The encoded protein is CASSKFGGSTEAFF.

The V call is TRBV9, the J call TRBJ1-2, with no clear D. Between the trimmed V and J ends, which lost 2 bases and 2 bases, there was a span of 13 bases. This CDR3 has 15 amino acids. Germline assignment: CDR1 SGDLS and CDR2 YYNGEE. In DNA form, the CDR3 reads TGTGCCAGCAGCGTTCAACTAAAGGTGAACTATGGCTACACCTTC. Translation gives CASSVQLKVNYGYTF.